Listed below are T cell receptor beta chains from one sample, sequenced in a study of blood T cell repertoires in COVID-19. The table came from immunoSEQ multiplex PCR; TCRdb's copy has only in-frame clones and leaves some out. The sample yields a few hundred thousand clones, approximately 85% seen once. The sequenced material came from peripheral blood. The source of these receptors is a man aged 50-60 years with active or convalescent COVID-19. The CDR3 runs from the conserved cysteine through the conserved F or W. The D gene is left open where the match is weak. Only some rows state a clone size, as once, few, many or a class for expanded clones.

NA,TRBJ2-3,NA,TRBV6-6,CASSGQGAGAYTQYF,TGTGCCAGCAGTGGCCAGGGTGCGGGGGCGTATACGCAGTATTTT
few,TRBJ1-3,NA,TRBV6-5,CASRQGLGNTIYF,TGTGCCAGCAGGCAGGGGTTGGGAAACACCATATATTTT
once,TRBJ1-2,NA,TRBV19,CASSLGGVYGYTF,TGTGCCAGTAGTCTGGGGGGTGTCTATGGCTACACCTTC
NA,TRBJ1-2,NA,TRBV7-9,CASSLSIASGAFEGYTF,TGTGCCAGCAGCTTATCGATCGCGTCAGGGGCTTTCGAAGGCTACACCTTC
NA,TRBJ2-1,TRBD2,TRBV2,CASSVSGGGYNEQFF,TGTGCCAGCAGTGTCTCGGGAGGGGGATACAATGAGCAGTTCTTC
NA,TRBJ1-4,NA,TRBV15,CATSMGRGREKLFF,TGTGCCACCAGCATGGGCAGGGGACGGGAAAAACTGTTTTTT
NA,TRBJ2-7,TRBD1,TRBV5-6,CASSYGTAYEQYF,TGTGCCAGCAGCTACGGGACAGCCTACGAGCAGTACTTC
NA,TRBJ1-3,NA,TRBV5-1,CASRSDSSGNTIYF,TGCGCCAGCAGATCGGACAGCTCTGGAAACACCATATATTTT
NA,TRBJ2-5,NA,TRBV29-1,CSGRERETQYF,TGCAGCGGGCGGGAACGAGAGACCCAGTACTTC
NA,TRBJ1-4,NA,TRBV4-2,CASSQGGVTGEKLFF,TGTGCCAGCAGCCAGGGGGGTGTGACCGGGGAAAAACTGTTTTTT
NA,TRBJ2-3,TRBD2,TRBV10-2,CASRGGTSTDTQYF,TGCGCCAGCAGGGGGGGGACTAGCACAGATACGCAGTATTTT
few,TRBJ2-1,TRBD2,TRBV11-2,CASSPIGTTFNEQFF,TGTGCCAGCAGCCCGATCGGGACTACCTTCAATGAGCAGTTCTTC
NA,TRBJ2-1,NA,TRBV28,CASSLRVSEQFF,TGTGCCAGCAGTTTGCGGGTATCGGAGCAGTTCTTC
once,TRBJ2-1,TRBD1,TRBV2,CASSRTGVYNEQFF,TGTGCCAGCAGTCGGACAGGGGTCTACAATGAGCAGTTCTTC
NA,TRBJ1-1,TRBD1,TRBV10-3,CAIRSRGRSTEAFF,TGTGCCATCCGAAGCAGGGGGCGTTCGACTGAAGCTTTCTTT
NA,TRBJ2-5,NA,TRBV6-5,CASIETATYLETQYF,TGTGCCAGTATAGAGACAGCAACATATTTAGAGACCCAGTACTTC
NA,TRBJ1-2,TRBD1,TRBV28,CASSLWSAGGRVRSYTF,TGTGCCAGCAGTTTATGGTCGGCAGGGGGCCGGGTAAGGAGCTACACCTTC
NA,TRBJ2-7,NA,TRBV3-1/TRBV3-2,CASSPRLEQYF,TGTGCCAGCAGCCCACGACTAGAGCAGTACTTC
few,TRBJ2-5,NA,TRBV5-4,CASSLGPDNSETQYF,TGTGCCAGCAGCTTGGGCCCGGACAACTCAGAGACCCAGTACTTC
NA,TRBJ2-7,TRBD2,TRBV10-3,CATRLGLAGEVEQYF,TGTGCCACCAGGCTCGGACTAGCGGGAGAGGTCGAGCAGTACTTC
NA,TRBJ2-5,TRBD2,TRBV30,CAWASGRGDKTQYF,TGTGCCTGGGCCAGCGGGAGGGGTGATAAGACCCAGTACTTC
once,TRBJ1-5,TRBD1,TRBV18,CASSRSQGGSNQPQHF,TGTGCCAGCTCACGATCTCAGGGGGGCAGCAATCAGCCCCAGCATTTT
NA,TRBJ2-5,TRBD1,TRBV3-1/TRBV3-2,CASSQQGAKETQYF,TGTGCCAGCAGCCAACAGGGGGCGAAGGAGACCCAGTACTTC
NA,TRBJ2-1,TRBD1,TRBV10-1,CASSLGQVKQFF,TGCGCCAGCAGTCTCGGACAGGTAAAGCAGTTCTTC
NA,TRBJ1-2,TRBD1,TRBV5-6,CASSFRGQAGWNYGYTF,TGTGCCAGCAGCTTTCGTGGACAGGCGGGGTGGAACTATGGCTACACCTTC
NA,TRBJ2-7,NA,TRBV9,CASSPGEGDYEQYF,TGTGCCAGCAGCCCGGGGGAAGGTGACTACGAGCAGTACTTC
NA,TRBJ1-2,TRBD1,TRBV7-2,CASSTRTGGYTF,TGTGCCAGCAGCACCCGGACAGGGGGCTACACCTTC
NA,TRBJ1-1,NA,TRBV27,CASSRIAPMRVNTEAFF,TGTGCCAGCAGCCGCATTGCCCCCATGAGGGTGAACACTGAAGCTTTCTTT
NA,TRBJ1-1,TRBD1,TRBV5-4,CASSGDREGWTEAFF,TGTGCCAGCAGCGGGGACAGGGAAGGGTGGACTGAAGCTTTCTTT
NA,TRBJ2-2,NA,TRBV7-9,CASSLEGLSGELFF,TGTGCCAGCAGCTTAGAGGGGCTTTCCGGGGAGCTGTTTTTT
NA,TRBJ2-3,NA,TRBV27,CASSPLRARDTDTQYF,TGTGCCAGCAGTCCCCTGAGGGCGCGGGACACAGATACGCAGTATTTT
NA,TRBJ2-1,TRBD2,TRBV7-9,CASSSTSEVGSREQFF,TGTGCCAGCAGTTCAACTAGCGAGGTTGGTTCTCGTGAGCAGTTCTTC
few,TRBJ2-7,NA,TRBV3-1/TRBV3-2,CASSQDGVRAYEQYF,TGTGCCAGCAGCCAAGATGGTGTTCGAGCATACGAGCAGTACTTC
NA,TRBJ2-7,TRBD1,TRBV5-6,CASSPPPSTGTERYEQYF,TGTGCCAGCAGCCCCCCCCCGTCAACCGGGACAGAACGTTACGAGCAGTACTTC
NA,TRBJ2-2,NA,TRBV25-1,CASSEMRQGVNTGELFF,TGTGCCAGCAGTGAAATGAGGCAGGGCGTGAACACCGGGGAGCTGTTTTTT
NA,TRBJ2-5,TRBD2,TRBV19,CASSRGVSGRVGTRETQYF,TGTGCCAGTAGTAGGGGGGTTAGCGGGAGGGTCGGAACCAGGGAGACCCAGTACTTC
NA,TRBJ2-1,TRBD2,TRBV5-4,CASSTGTSGRAGNNEQFF,TGTGCCAGCAGCACCGGGACTAGCGGGAGGGCCGGGAACAATGAGCAGTTCTTC
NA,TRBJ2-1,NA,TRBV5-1,CASSYLGQGFSYNEQFF,TGCGCCAGCAGCTACTTGGGTCAGGGATTTTCCTACAATGAGCAGTTCTTC
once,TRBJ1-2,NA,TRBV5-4,CASGPQSSLYGYTF,TGTGCCAGCGGTCCACAGAGTTCCCTATATGGCTACACCTTC
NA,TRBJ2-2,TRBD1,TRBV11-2,CASSQGDRVVAGELFF,TGTGCCAGCAGCCAGGGGGACAGGGTGGTAGCCGGGGAGCTGTTTTTT
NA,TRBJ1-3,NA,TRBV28,CASSPYNSGNTIYF,TGTGCCAGCAGTCCGTATAACTCTGGAAACACCATATATTTT
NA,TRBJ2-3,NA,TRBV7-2,CASSLDRVEYF,TGTGCCAGCAGCTTAGACCGGGTTGAGTATTTT
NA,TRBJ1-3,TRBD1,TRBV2,CASSEGRQGSGNTIYF,TGTGCCAGCAGTGAAGGAAGACAGGGCTCTGGAAACACCATATATTTT
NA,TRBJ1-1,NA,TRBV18,CASSPTLAGDTEAFF,TGTGCCAGCTCACCGACGTTGGCGGGGGACACTGAAGCTTTCTTT
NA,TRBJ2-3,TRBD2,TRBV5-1,CASSWAGGTDTQYF,TGCGCCAGCAGCTGGGCGGGGGGCACAGATACGCAGTATTTT